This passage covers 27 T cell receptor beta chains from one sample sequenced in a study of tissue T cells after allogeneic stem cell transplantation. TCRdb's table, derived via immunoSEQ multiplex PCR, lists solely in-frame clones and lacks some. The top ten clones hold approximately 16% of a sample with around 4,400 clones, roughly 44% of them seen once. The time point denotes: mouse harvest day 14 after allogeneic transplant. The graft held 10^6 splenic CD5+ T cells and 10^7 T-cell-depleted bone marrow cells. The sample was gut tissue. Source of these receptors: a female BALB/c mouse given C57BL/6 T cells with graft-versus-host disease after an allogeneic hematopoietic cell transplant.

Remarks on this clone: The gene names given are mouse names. The sequenced CDR3 bases are TGTGCCAGCAGTCTGTATGGAGCAGAAACGCTGTAT. Translation gives CASSLYGAETLY. The complete CDR3 protein is CASSLYGAETLYF. The chain carries TRBV26 and TRBJ2-3; D call uncertain. Sequencing ends 1 residue short of the CDR3 end; the germline J gene provides the rest. The CDR3 length is 13 residues. The germline gives CDR1 KGHPV, CDR2 FQNQEV (reference sequence). Between the trimmed V and J ends, which lost 1 base and 3 bases, there was a span of 5 bases.

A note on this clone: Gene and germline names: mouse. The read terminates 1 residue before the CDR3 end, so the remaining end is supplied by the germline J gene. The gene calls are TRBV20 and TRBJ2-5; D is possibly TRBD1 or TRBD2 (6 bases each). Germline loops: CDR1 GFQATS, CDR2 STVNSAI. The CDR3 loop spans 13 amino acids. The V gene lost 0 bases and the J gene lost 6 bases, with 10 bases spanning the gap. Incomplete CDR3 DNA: TGTGGTGCTAGGGAGGGGGCGCGGGACACCCAGTAC. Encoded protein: CGAREGARDTQY. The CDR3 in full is CGAREGARDTQYF.

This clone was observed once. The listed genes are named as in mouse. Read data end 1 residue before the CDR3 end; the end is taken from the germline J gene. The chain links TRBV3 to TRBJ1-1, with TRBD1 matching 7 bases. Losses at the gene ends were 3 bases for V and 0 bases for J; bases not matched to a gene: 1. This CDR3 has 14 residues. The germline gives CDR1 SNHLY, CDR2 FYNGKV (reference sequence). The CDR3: CASSFQGANTEVFF. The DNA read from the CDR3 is TGTGCCAGCAGCTTTCAGGGGGCAAACACAGAAGTCTTC.

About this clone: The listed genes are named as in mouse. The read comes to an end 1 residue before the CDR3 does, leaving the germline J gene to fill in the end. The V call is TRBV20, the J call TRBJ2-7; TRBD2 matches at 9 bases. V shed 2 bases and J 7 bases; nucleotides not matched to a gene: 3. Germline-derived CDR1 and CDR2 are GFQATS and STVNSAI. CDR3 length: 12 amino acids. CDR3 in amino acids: CGARTGGWEQYF. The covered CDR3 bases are TGTGGTGCTAGGACTGGGGGGTGGGAACAGTAC.

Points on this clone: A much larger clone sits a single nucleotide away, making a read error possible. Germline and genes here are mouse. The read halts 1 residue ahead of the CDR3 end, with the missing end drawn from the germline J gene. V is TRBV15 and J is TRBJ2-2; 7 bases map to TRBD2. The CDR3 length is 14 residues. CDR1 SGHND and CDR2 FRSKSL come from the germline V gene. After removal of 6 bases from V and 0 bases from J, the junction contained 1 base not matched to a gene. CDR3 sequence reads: CASRLGSNTGQLYF. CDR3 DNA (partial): TGTGCCAGCAGACTGGGGTCAAACACCGGGCAGCTCTAC.

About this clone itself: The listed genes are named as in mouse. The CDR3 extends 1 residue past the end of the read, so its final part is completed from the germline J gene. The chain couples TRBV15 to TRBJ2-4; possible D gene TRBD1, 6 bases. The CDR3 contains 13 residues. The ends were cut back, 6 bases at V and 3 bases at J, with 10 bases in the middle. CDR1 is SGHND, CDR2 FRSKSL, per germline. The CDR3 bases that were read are TGTGCCAGCAGCCTCGGACAGCAAAACACCTTGTAC. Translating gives CASSLGQQNTLY. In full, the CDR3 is CASSLGQQNTLYF.

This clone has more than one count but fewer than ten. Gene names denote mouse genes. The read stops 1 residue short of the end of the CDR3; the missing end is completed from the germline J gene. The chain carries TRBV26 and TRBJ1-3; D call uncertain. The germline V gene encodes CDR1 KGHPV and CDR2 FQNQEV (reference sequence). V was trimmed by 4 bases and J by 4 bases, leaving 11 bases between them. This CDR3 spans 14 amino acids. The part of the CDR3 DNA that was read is TGTGCCAGCAGTCCGAGGCTGGGAGGAAATACGCTCTAT. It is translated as CASSPRLGGNTLY. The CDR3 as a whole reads CASSPRLGGNTLYF. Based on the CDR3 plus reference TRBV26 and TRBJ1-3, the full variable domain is NSKVIQTPRYLVKGQGQKAKMRCIPEKGHPVVFWYQQNKNNEFKFLINFQNQEVLQQIDMTEKRFSAECPSNSPCSLEIQSSEAGDSALYLCASSPRLGGNTLYFGEGSRLIVV.

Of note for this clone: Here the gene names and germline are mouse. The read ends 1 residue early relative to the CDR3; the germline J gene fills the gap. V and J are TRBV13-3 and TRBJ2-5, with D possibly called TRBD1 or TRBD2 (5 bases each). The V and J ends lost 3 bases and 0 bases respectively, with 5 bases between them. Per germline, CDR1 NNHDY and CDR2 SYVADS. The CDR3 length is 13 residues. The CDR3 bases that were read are TGTGCCAGCAGTGGGGACAACCAAGACACCCAGTAC. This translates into CASSGDNQDTQY. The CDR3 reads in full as CASSGDNQDTQYF.

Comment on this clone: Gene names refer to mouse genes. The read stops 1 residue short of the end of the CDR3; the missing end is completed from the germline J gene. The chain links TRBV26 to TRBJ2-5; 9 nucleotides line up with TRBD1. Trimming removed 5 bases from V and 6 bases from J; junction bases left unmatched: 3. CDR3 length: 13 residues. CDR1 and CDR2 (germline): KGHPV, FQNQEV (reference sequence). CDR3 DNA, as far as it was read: TGTGCCAGCAGTGCGGGACAGGGTGACACCCAGTAC. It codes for CASSAGQGDTQY. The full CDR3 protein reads CASSAGQGDTQYF.

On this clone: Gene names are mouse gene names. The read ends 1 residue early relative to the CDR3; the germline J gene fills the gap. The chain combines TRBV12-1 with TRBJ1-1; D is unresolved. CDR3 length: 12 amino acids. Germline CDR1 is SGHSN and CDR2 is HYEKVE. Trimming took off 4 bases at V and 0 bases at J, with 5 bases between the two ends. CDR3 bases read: TGTGCCAGCTCCACTTCAAACACAGAAGTCTTC. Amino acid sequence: CASSTSNTEVF. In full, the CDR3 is CASSTSNTEVFF. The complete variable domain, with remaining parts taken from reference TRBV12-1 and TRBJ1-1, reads DSGVVQSPRHIIKEKGGRSVLTCIPISGHSNVVWYQQTLGKELKFLIQHYEKVERDKGFLPSRFSVQQFDDYHSEMNMSALELEDSAMYFCASSTSNTEVFFGKGTRLTVV.

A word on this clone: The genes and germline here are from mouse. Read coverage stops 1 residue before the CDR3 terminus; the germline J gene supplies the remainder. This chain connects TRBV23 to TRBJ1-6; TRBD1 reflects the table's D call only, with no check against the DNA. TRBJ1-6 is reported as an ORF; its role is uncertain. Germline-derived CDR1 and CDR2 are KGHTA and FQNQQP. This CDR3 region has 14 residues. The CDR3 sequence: CSSSQPGQGPPLYF. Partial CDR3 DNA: TGCTCCAGCAGTCAACCGGGACAGGGGCCGCCCCTCTAC.

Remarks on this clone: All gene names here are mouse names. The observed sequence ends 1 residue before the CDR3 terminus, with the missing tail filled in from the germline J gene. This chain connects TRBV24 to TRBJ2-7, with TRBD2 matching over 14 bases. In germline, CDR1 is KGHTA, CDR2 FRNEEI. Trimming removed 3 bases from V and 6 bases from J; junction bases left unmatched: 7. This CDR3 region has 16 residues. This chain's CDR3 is CASSLYGTGGALEQYF. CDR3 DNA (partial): TGTGCCAGCAGTCTCTATGGGACTGGGGGGGCGCTTGAACAGTAC.

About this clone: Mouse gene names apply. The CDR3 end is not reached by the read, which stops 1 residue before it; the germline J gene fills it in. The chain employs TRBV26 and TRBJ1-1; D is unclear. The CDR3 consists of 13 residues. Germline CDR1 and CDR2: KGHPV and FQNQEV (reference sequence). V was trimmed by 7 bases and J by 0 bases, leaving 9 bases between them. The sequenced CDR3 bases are TGTGCCAGCAACAAAATTGCAAACACAGAAGTCTTC. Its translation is CASNKIANTEVF. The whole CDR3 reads CASNKIANTEVFF.

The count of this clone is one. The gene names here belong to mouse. CDR3 amino acids: CASSPGLGAGTQYF. The sequenced CDR3 bases are TGTGCCAGCAGTCCCGGACTGGGGGCAGGCACCCAGTAC. This chain links TRBV15 with TRBJ2-5; 10 bases line up with TRBD2. The CDR3 is cut off 1 residue early in the read; its end comes from the germline J gene. Germline lookup yields CDR1 SGHND and CDR2 FRSKSL. The CDR3 spans 14 residues. The trim removed 5 bases at V and 8 bases at J, leaving 7 bases unmatched.

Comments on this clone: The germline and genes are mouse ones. Partial CDR3 DNA: TGTGCCAGCAGTCTTGACAGGGGGCCTAGTGCAGAAACGCTGTAT. Encoded protein: CASSLDRGPSAETLY. The full-length CDR3 reads as CASSLDRGPSAETLYF. The J gene is TRBJ2-3, the V gene TRBV26; 10 bases are a match to TRBD1. The read halts 1 residue ahead of the CDR3 end, with the missing end drawn from the germline J gene. The CDR3 is 16 amino acids. Per germline, CDR1 KGHPV and CDR2 FQNQEV (reference sequence). V dropped 3 bases and J dropped 0; count of bases not matched to a gene: 3.

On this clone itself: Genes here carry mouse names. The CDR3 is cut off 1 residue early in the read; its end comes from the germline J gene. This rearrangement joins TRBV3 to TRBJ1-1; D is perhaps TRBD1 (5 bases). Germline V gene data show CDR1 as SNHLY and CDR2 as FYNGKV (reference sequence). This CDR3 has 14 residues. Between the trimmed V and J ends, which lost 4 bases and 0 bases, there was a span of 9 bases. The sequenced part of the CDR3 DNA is TGTGCCAGCAGCTCACAGGTTGCAAACACAGAAGTCTTC. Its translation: CASSSQVANTEVF. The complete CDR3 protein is CASSSQVANTEVFF.

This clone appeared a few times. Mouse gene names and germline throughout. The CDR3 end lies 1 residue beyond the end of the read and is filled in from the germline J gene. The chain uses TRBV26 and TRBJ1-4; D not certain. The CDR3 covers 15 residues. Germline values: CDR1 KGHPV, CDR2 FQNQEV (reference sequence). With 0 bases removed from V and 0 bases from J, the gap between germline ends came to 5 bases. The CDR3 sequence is CASSLSRISNERLFF. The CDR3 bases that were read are TGTGCCAGCAGTCTGTCGAGGATTTCCAACGAAAGATTATTT.

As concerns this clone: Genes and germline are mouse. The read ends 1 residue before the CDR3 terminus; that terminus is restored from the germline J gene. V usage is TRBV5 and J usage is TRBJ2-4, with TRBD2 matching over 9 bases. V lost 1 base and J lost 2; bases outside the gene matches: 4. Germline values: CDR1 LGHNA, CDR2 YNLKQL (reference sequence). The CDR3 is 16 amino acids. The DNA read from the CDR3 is TGTGCCAGCAGCCAAGTTGGGGGGGCGACTCAAAACACCTTGTAC. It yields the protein CASSQVGGATQNTLY. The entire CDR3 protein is CASSQVGGATQNTLYF.

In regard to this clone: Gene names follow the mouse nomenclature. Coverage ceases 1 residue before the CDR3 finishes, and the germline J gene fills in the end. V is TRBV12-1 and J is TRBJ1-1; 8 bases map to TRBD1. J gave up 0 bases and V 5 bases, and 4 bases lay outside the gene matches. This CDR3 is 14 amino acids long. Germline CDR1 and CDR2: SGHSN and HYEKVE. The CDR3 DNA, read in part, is TGTGCCAGCTTCGGACAGGGTCCAAACACAGAAGTCTTC. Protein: CASFGQGPNTEVF. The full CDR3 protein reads CASFGQGPNTEVFF.

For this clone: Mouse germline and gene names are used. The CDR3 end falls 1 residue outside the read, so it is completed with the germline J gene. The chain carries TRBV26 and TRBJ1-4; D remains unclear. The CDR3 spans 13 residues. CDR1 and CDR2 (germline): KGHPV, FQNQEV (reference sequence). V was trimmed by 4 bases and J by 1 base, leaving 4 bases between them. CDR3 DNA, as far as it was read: TGTGCCAGCAGTCGGGGTTCCAACGAAAGATTATTT. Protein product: CASSRGSNERLF. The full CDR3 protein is CASSRGSNERLFF.

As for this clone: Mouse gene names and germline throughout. The CDR3 protein is CASSRKQGFSNERLFF. CDR3 DNA (partial): TGTGCCAGCTCTCGGAAACAGGGGTTTTCCAACGAAAGATTATTT. This chain connects TRBV12-1 to TRBJ1-4; 7 nucleotides align to TRBD1. The observed sequence ends 1 residue before the CDR3 terminus, with the missing tail filled in from the germline J gene. Germline V gene lookup returns CDR1 SGHSN and CDR2 HYEKVE. This CDR3 is 16 amino acids long. The junction had 5 bases not matched to a gene; V was cut back by 2 bases and J by 0 bases. Full variable domain (rest looked up from reference TRBV12-1 and TRBJ1-4): DSGVVQSPRHIIKEKGGRSVLTCIPISGHSNVVWYQQTLGKELKFLIQHYEKVERDKGFLPSRFSVQQFDDYHSEMNMSALELEDSAMYFCASSRKQGFSNERLFFGHGTKLSVL.

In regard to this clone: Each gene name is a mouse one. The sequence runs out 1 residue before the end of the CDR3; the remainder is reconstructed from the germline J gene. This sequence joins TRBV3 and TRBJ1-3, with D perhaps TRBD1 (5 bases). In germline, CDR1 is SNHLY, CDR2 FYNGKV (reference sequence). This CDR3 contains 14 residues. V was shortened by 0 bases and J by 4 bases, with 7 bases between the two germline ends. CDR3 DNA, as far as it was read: TGTGCCAGCAGCTTAGCAGGGGTCGGAAATACGCTCTAT. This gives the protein CASSLAGVGNTLY. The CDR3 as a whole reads CASSLAGVGNTLYF.

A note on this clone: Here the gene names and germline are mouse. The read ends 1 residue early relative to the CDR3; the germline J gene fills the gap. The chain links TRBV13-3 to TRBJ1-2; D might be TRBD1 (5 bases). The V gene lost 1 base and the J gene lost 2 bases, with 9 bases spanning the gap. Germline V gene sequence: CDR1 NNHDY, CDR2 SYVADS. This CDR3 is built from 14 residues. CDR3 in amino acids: CASSDNRLNSDYTF. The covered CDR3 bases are TGTGCCAGCAGTGATAACAGGTTGAACTCCGACTACACC.

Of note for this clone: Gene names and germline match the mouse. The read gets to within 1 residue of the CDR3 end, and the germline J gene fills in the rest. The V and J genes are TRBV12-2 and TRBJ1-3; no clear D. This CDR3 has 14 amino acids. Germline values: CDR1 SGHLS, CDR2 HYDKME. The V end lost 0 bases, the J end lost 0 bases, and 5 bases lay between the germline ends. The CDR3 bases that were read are TGTGCCAGCTCTCTCGACGATTCTGGAAATACGCTCTAT. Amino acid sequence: CASSLDDSGNTLY. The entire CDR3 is CASSLDDSGNTLYF.

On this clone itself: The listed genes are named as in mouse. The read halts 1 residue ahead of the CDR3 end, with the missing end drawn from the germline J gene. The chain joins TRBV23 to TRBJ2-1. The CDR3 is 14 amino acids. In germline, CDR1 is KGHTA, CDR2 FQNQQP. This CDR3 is CSSSQSYGGAEQFF. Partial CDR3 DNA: TGCTCCAGCAGTCAATCGTACGGGGGTGCTGAGCAGTTC.

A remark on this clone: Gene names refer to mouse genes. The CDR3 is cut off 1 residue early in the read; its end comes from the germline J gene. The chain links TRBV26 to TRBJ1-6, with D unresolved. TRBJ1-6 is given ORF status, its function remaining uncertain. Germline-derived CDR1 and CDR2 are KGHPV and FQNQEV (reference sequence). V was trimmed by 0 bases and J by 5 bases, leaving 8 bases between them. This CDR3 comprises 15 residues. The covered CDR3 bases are TGTGCCAGCAGTCTGTCGATAAGGAATAATTCGCCCCTCTAC. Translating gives CASSLSIRNNSPLY. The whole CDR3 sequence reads CASSLSIRNNSPLYF.

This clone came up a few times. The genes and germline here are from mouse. The sequenced part of the CDR3 DNA is TGTGCCAGCAGCCAAGATTCGCCAGGGAACCAGGCTCCGCTT. Encoded protein: CASSQDSPGNQAPL. The entire CDR3 sequence reads CASSQDSPGNQAPLF. This chain joins TRBV5 and TRBJ1-5; tentatively, D is TRBD1 (5 bases). The observed sequence ends 1 residue before the CDR3 terminus, with the missing tail filled in from the germline J gene. V was trimmed by 0 bases and J by 4 bases, leaving 10 bases between them. The CDR3 extends over 15 amino acids. Germline-derived CDR1 and CDR2 are LGHNA and YNLKQL (reference sequence).